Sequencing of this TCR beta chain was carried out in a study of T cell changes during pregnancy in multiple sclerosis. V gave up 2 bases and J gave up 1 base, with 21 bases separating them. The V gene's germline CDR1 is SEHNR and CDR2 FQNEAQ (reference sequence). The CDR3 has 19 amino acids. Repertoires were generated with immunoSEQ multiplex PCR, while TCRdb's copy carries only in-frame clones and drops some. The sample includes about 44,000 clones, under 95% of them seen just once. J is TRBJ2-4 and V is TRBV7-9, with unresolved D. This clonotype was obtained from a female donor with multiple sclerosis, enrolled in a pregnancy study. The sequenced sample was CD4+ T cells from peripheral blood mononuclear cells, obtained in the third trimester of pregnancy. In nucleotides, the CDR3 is TGTGCCAGCAGCTTATGGAGTCTGTCCGGCCGAGCGGCCAAAAACATTCAGTACTTC. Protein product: CASSLWSLSGRAAKNIQYF.